This T cell receptor delta chain was sequenced during a study of gamma-delta T cells after stem cell transplantation. TCRdb re-called clones from the RT-PCR reads via CATT. In the table there are fewer than 13,000 delta-chain clones, about 1.2% of which are singletons. This clone appeared a few times. A read error is the likely source, as a far larger clone sits one nucleotide away. The clonotype comes from a human donor. It is not recorded whose cells these are; they may come from a transplant donor. The specimen sequenced was gamma-delta T cells.

The CDR3 sequence: CACGTVRTGGGTWDTRQMFF. The CDR3, as DNA: TGTGCCTGTGGCACCGTCCGTACTGGGGGAGGTACCTGGGACACCCGACAGATGTTTTTC. This chain connects TRDV2 to TRDJ3; the match to TRDD3 covers 9 bases. CDR1 and CDR2 from the germline V gene are GEAIGNYY and EKD. This CDR3 comprises 20 residues.